The clone carrying this TCR beta chain came up once. CDR1 and CDR2 (germline): SGHRS, YFSETQ. The CDR3 runs 15 residues. The V end lost 4 bases, the J end lost 4 bases, and 17 bases lay between the germline ends. This sample was taken from a study of blood T cell repertoires in COVID-19. About the study: Samples taken during acute and convalescent COVID-19 were collected in the United States, Italy and Spain.

Using immunoSEQ multiplex PCR, the repertoire was profiled, and TCRdb retains in-frame clones only, with some absent. The profile shows over 20,000 clones, just over 85% of them singletons. The receptor was derived from a man aged 50 to 60 with active COVID-19. Sequencing input: peripheral blood. The chain employs TRBV5-1 and TRBJ1-1; perhaps TRBD1 as D (5 bases). In DNA, the CDR3 is TGCGCCAGCAGCCATACCCGACAGCGGGCCACTGAAGCTTTCTTT. Protein product: CASSHTRQRATEAFF.